Listed below are T cell receptor beta chains from one sample, sequenced in a study of CD8 T cells in ankylosing spondylitis. From the 5' RACE reads, TCRdb called clonotypes with MiXCR, one entry per CDR3 protein. The data show about 480,000 distinct CDR3 sequences, about 15% seen once. Sequencing input: blood, either unsorted or a sorted T cell fraction (not recorded which). These receptors originate from a male donor with ankylosing spondylitis. Both conserved end residues are part of each CDR3. The order of the fields is J gene, V gene, D gene, clone size, CDR3 protein, CDR3 DNA. D genes are given only for firm matches. Only part of the rows carry a size: once, few, many, or a class if the clone is expanded.

TRBJ2-4 | TRBV29-1 | - | many | CSVGILGGTSGKNIQYF | TGCAGCGTCGGGATCCTAGGGGGGACGTCGGGCAAAAACATTCAGTACTTC
TRBJ2-1 | TRBV5-1 | - | many | CASSTGTQDPFF | TGCGCCAGCAGCACCGGGACCCAGGATCCGTTCTTC
TRBJ2-1 | TRBV3-1 | - | - | CASSQEGSLTEQFF | TGTGCCAGCAGCCAAGAGGGCAGCCTGACTGAGCAGTTCTTC
TRBJ2-7 | TRBV11-2 | TRBD2 | few | CASSPGLAGGRSSYEQYF | TGTGCCAGCAGTCCCGGACTAGCGGGAGGGAGGAGCTCCTACGAGCAGTACTTC
TRBJ2-2 | TRBV29-1 | - | few | CSVDVRSSGPYTGELFF | TGCAGCGTTGATGTACGTAGTAGCGGCCCCTACACCGGGGAGCTGTTTTTT
TRBJ2-3 | TRBV7-9 | - | few | CASRYQSDTQYF | TGTGCCAGCAGGTATCAATCAGATACGCAGTATTTT
TRBJ2-5 | TRBV9 | TRBD2 | few | CASSATSGGVQETQYF | TGTGCCAGCAGCGCCACTAGCGGGGGGGTGCAAGAGACCCAGTACTTC
TRBJ1-2 | TRBV7-9 | TRBD1 | - | CASSPAGDSYGYTF | TGTGCCAGCAGCCCCGCCGGGGACAGCTATGGCTACACCTTC
TRBJ1-3 | TRBV4-1 | - | - | CASSETGLGNTIYF | TGCGCCAGCAGCGAAACAGGGTTGGGAAACACCATATATTTT
TRBJ1-1 | TRBV20-1 | - | - | CSAREGRTEAFF | TGCAGTGCTAGGGAAGGGAGGACTGAAGCTTTCTTT
TRBJ1-3 | TRBV21-1 | - | few | CASGGGTARNTIYF | TGTGCCAGCGGGGGCGGGACAGCTAGAAACACCATATATTTT
TRBJ2-3 | TRBV6-4 | - | few | CASSAGPEGTQYF | TGTGCCAGCAGTGCGGGCCCCGAGGGTACGCAGTATTTT
TRBJ1-4 | TRBV11-2 | TRBD1 | few | CASQFRRGDRSGEKLFF | TGTGCCAGCCAGTTCCGCCGAGGGGACAGGTCGGGTGAAAAACTGTTTTTT
TRBJ2-1 | TRBV3-1 | - | - | CASTDTGKFYNEQFF | TGTGCCAGCACCGATACTGGGAAATTCTACAATGAGCAGTTCTTC
TRBJ2-1 | TRBV12-3/TRBV12-4 | TRBD2 | many | CASSLGLAGEYNEQFF | TGTGCCAGCAGCCTCGGACTAGCGGGGGAGTACAATGAGCAGTTCTTC
TRBJ1-1 | TRBV28 | - | few | CASSAMGIRGRTEAFF | TGTGCCAGCAGTGCGATGGGGATTCGGGGCCGGACTGAAGCTTTCTTT
TRBJ1-4 | TRBV6-2/TRBV6-3 | TRBD1 | - | CASRGQLREKLFF | TGTGCCAGCAGGGGACAGCTTAGAGAAAAACTGTTTTTT
TRBJ2-7 | TRBV11-2 | - | - | CASSLLSLVGDEQYF | TGTGCCAGCAGCTTATTGTCACTGGTAGGGGACGAGCAGTACTTC
TRBJ2-3 | TRBV4-1 | - | few | CASSRSRAPVTDTQYF | TGCGCCAGCAGCCGATCGAGGGCTCCTGTCACAGATACGCAGTATTTT
TRBJ1-2 | TRBV12-3/TRBV12-4 | - | - | CASSSNRNYGYTF | TGTGCCAGCAGTTCCAACAGAAACTATGGCTACACCTTC
TRBJ2-7 | TRBV11-2 | - | - | CASSLDGTSLYEQYF | TGTGCCAGCAGCTTAGACGGGACCTCCCTCTACGAGCAGTACTTC
TRBJ2-6 | TRBV3-1 | - | few | CASSPDQGFSSGANVLTF | TGTGCCAGCAGCCCCGACCAGGGATTTTCCTCTGGGGCCAACGTCCTGACTTTC
TRBJ1-1 | TRBV7-8 | TRBD1 | many | CASSTTGTGEAFF | TGTGCCAGCAGCACAACCGGGACAGGAGAAGCTTTCTTT
TRBJ1-1 | TRBV7-9 | TRBD1 | - | CASSLGRTGDTEAFF | TGTGCCAGCAGCTTAGGGAGGACAGGGGACACTGAAGCTTTCTTT
TRBJ1-4 | TRBV6-5 | - | few | CASSYSGSNEKLFF | TGTGCCAGCAGTTACTCGGGGTCTAATGAAAAACTGTTTTTT
TRBJ2-5 | TRBV11-2 | TRBD2 | many | CASTQGTSGHQETQYF | TGTGCCAGCACCCAGGGGACTAGCGGGCACCAAGAGACCCAGTACTTC
TRBJ1-3 | TRBV12-3/TRBV12-4 | - | many | CASSLAGAGNTIYF | TGTGCCAGCAGTTTGGCAGGGGCTGGAAACACCATATATTTT
TRBJ2-7 | TRBV5-1 | - | - | CASSSRPGVVYEQYF | TGCGCCAGCAGCTCCCGACCGGGAGTAGTGTACGAGCAGTACTTC
TRBJ2-7 | TRBV12-3/TRBV12-4 | TRBD2 | few | CASRTSSGGAYEQYF | TGTGCCAGCAGGACCTCTAGCGGGGGGGCCTACGAGCAGTACTTC
TRBJ1-5 | TRBV12-3/TRBV12-4 | - | many | CASSLKGEQPQHF | TGTGCCAGCAGTTTAAAAGGGGAGCAGCCCCAGCATTTT
TRBJ2-3 | TRBV6-2/TRBV6-3 | - | - | CASTKLGGGTDTQYF | TGTGCCAGCACTAAGTTGGGGGGCGGCACAGATACGCAGTATTTT
TRBJ1-5 | TRBV20-1 | - | few | CSAKNRDSNQPQHF | TGCAGTGCTAAAAACAGGGATAGCAATCAGCCCCAGCATTTT
TRBJ2-7 | TRBV5-1 | - | - | CASSSRGWGLMNEQYF | TGCGCCAGCAGTTCACGCGGCTGGGGGCTTATGAACGAGCAGTACTTC
TRBJ1-6 | TRBV11-2 | TRBD1 | - | CASSPRTGVFYSPLHF | TGTGCCAGCAGCCCCCGGACAGGGGTCTTTTATTCACCCCTCCACTTT
TRBJ2-7 | TRBV3-1 | - | few | CASSETGFGSSYEQYF | TGTGCCAGCTCCGAAACAGGTTTCGGGAGCTCCTACGAGCAGTACTTC
TRBJ2-7 | TRBV4-2 | - | few | CASSQAASVREQYF | TGTGCCAGCAGCCAAGCGGCTAGCGTGCGGGAGCAGTACTTC